These 4 T cell receptor beta chains were all obtained from the same sample, sequenced in a study of T cells in Graves' hyperthyroidism and ophthalmopathy. Researchers amplified the TCR beta CDR3 regions from RNA transcripts. HTBI primers were the set used in a first-round RT-PCR of the TCR CDR3. TCRdb reprocessed the multiplex PCR reads via MiXCR and lists one record per CDR3 protein. Here the sample spans more than 500,000 distinct CDR3 sequences, over 35% being singletons. The sample taken for sequencing was peripheral blood or thyroid tissue (not recorded which). The receptors originated from an adult woman with Graves' disease, either hyperthyroidism or ophthalmopathy (not recorded which).

This clonotype was counted at least ten times. The V gene is TRBV6-2 or TRBV6-3, the J gene TRBJ1-5; D ambiguous. The germline V and J ends were trimmed by 7 bases and 4 bases, with 11 bases remaining between them. The germline V gene encodes CDR1 MNHEY and CDR2 SVGEGT. The CDR3 consists of 13 residues. As DNA, the CDR3 is TGTGCCAGCACCGATAACTCTAATCAGCCCCAGCATTTT. Translating gives CASTDNSNQPQHF.

This clonotype was recorded many times. V usage is TRBV19 and J usage is TRBJ1-5; D gene unclear. V was shortened by 6 bases and J by 0 bases, with 15 bases between the two germline ends. The CDR3 is 16 amino acids. The germline V gene encodes CDR1 LNHDA and CDR2 SQIVND (reference sequence). For the CDR3, the DNA is TGTGCCAGTAGACCCGTGGGGAAAAGTAGCAATCAGCCCCAGCATTTT. Translation gives CASRPVGKSSNQPQHF.

The V and J genes are TRBV20-1 and TRBJ1-2; TRBD1 might be the D (5 bases). The CDR3 runs to 17 residues. The V and J ends lost 5 bases and 6 bases respectively, with 28 bases between them. CDR1 DFQATT and CDR2 SNEGSKA come from the germline V gene (reference sequence). CDR3 sequence reads: CSASSGRANTGDDGYTF. The CDR3 nucleotides are TGCAGTGCTTCTAGCGGGAGGGCAAACACCGGGGACGATGGCTACACCTTC.

The rearrangement links TRBV29-1 to TRBJ2-7; TRBD1 or TRBD2 may be the D gene (5 bases each). The CDR3 covers 15 residues. Germline CDR1 is SQVTM and CDR2 is ANQGSEA. The DNA for the CDR3 is TGCAGACGGGAAAAGGGGCAGTCCCACTCCTACGAGCAGTACTTC. Amino acids: CRREKGQSHSYEQYF.